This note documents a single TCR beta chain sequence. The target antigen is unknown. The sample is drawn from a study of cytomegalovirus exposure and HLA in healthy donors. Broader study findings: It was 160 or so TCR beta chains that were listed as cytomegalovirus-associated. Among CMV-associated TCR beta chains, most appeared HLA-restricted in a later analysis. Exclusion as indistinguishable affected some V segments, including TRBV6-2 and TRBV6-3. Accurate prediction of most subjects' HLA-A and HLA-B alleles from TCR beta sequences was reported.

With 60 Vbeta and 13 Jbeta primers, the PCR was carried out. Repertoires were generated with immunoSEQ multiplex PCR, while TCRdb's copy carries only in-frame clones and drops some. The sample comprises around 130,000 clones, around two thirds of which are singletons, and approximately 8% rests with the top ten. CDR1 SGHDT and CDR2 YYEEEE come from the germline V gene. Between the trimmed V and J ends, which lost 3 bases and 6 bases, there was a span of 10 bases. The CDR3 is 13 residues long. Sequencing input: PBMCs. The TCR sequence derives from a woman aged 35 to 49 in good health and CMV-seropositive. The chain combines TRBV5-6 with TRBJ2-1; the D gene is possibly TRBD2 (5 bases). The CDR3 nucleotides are TGTGCCAGCAGCTACGGGATCCCCAATGAGCAGTTCTTC. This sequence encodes CASSYGIPNEQFF.